Listed below are T cell receptor beta chains from one sample, sequenced in a study of cytomegalovirus exposure and HLA in healthy donors. Assay: immunoSEQ multiplex PCR; the TCRdb copy retains only in-frame clones and omits some. This table has 140,000 to 150,000 clones, around 10% appearing once. Specimen: PBMCs. The receptors were sampled from a male donor in good health and CMV-seronegative. Both conserved end residues are part of each CDR3. D genes are given only for firm matches. Clone size appears in some rows only: once, few, many, or a class for an expanded clone.

v_call	clone_size	j_call	d_call	cdr3_aa	cdr3_nt
TRBV28	few	TRBJ2-5	NA	CASSSTSTTQYF	TGTGCCAGCAGTTCGACTTCGACTACCCAGTACTTC
TRBV6-5	few	TRBJ2-1	NA	CASSYSGGTYNEQFF	TGTGCCAGCAGTTACTCAGGCGGTACCTACAATGAGCAGTTCTTC
TRBV29-1	NA	TRBJ2-4	TRBD1	CSVGQGGNIQYF	TGCAGCGTTGGACAGGGCGGAAACATTCAGTACTTC
TRBV30	few	TRBJ2-7	NA	CAWMRRGSYEQYF	TGTGCCTGGATGCGGAGGGGAAGCTACGAGCAGTACTTC
TRBV7-7	few	TRBJ2-2	NA	CASSHTGAGELFF	TGTGCTAGCAGCCATACGGGGGCCGGGGAGCTGTTTTTT
TRBV7-2	few	TRBJ2-7	NA	CASSPWMRGEQYF	TGTGCCAGCAGCCCCTGGATGCGAGGCGAGCAGTACTTC
TRBV19	NA	TRBJ1-1	TRBD1	CASSPWTGGNTEAFF	TGTGCCAGTAGTCCGTGGACAGGGGGGAACACTGAAGCTTTCTTT
TRBV28	NA	TRBJ2-1	NA	CASSLGAASYNEQFF	TGTGCCAGCAGTTTGGGAGCGGCAAGTTACAATGAGCAGTTCTTC
TRBV7-9	NA	TRBJ2-2	TRBD2	CASSLGREGRRTGELFF	TGTGCCAGCAGCTTAGGTCGGGAGGGCAGGAGGACCGGGGAGCTGTTTTTT
TRBV11-2	NA	TRBJ2-2	TRBD1	CASSFLGQKNTGELFF	TGTGCCAGCAGCTTCCTGGGACAGAAGAACACCGGGGAGCTGTTTTTT
TRBV10-1	NA	TRBJ1-1	TRBD1	CASRTGGRNTEAFF	TGCGCCAGCAGGACAGGGGGCCGGAACACTGAAGCTTTCTTT
TRBV5-1	NA	TRBJ2-7	NA	CASSLAPDYYEQYF	TGCGCCAGCAGCTTGGCGCCGGACTACTACGAGCAGTACTTC
TRBV27	few	TRBJ2-2	NA	CASSWGDTGELFF	TGTGCCAGCAGTTGGGGGGATACCGGGGAGCTGTTTTTT
TRBV7-2	NA	TRBJ1-1	TRBD1	CASSLGQGAEAFF	TGTGCCAGCAGCTTGGGACAGGGGGCCGAAGCTTTCTTT
TRBV29-1	NA	TRBJ1-2	NA	CSVDGEGRGPSYGYTF	TGCAGCGTCGATGGGGAGGGAAGGGGACCATCCTATGGCTACACCTTC
TRBV5-4	few	TRBJ2-1	TRBD2	CASSQDSGGYDNEQFF	TGTGCCAGCAGCCAAGATAGCGGGGGCTACGACAATGAGCAGTTCTTC
TRBV5-1	few	TRBJ2-1	NA	CASSSGQTTGDEQFF	TGCGCCAGCAGCTCGGGACAAACGACGGGCGATGAGCAGTTCTTC
TRBV30	NA	TRBJ2-7	TRBD2	CAWRPPSGTYEQYF	TGTGCCTGGCGTCCCCCTAGCGGGACCTACGAGCAGTACTTC
TRBV9	few	TRBJ2-1	NA	CASSVGTYEGSYNEQFF	TGTGCCAGCAGCGTGGGTACCTACGAGGGCTCCTACAATGAGCAGTTCTTC
TRBV10-3	NA	TRBJ2-1	TRBD1	CAIRGGQLEQFF	TGTGCCATCAGAGGGGGACAGTTGGAGCAGTTCTTC
TRBV19	NA	TRBJ2-3	TRBD1	CASSIGQGAEDTQYF	TGTGCCAGTAGTATAGGACAGGGGGCAGAAGATACGCAGTATTTT
TRBV28	few	TRBJ1-5	NA	CASSSPSMDRSNQPQHF	TGTGCCAGCAGTTCTCCCTCGATGGACAGAAGCAATCAGCCCCAGCATTTT
TRBV5-6	few	TRBJ1-2	TRBD1	CASSRAAGTGSRYTF	TGTGCCAGCAGCCGGGCCGCGGGGACAGGGTCTCGCTACACCTTC
TRBV12-5	few	TRBJ2-1	TRBD1	CASSTGTGPYNEQFF	TGTGCTAGTTCGACCGGGACAGGGCCTTACAATGAGCAGTTCTTC
TRBV27	NA	TRBJ2-5	TRBD2	CASSLGLAPAETQYF	TGTGCCAGCAGTTTGGGACTAGCCCCAGCGGAGACCCAGTACTTC
TRBV6-6	NA	TRBJ1-5	TRBD1	CASTERTGPQPQHF	TGTGCCAGCACCGAAAGGACAGGTCCTCAGCCCCAGCATTTT
TRBV2	NA	TRBJ1-4	NA	CASSEHPTGATNEKLFF	TGTGCCAGCAGTGAACACCCTACGGGGGCAACTAATGAAAAACTGTTTTTT